Shown below are 27 T cell receptor beta chains from a single sample sequenced in a study of blood T cells in healthy people across ages. Together with a sample-barcoded 5' primer, a J-beta primer mix was included in a second PCR lasting about 7 to 12 cycles. TCRdb re-analysed the 5' RACE reads in MiXCR, keeping a single row per CDR3 protein. In the table there are about a million distinct CDR3 sequences, approximately 49% of which are singletons. The sample consisted of blood. The source is a man younger than 45 in good health.

The rearrangement uses TRBV7-9 and TRBJ2-7, with a tentative D call TRBD2 (5 bases). Trimming shortened V by 0 bases and J by 5 bases, and 14 bases separated the two germline ends. This CDR3 contains 15 residues. The germline V gene encodes CDR1 SEHNR and CDR2 FQNEAQ (reference sequence). This CDR3 reads CASSLAGLPVHEQYF. Here the CDR3 DNA reads TGTGCCAGCAGCTTAGCCGGACTCCCAGTACACGAGCAGTACTTC.

This clonotype came up a few times. J is TRBJ2-5 and V is TRBV12-3 or TRBV12-4; 7 nucleotides line up with TRBD2. CDR3 length equals 13 residues. The V gene end was trimmed by 5 bases and the J gene end by 3 bases; junction bases not matched to a gene: 3. This CDR3 is CASSMGGEETQYF. The CDR3 coding sequence is TGTGCCAGCAGTATGGGGGGGGAAGAGACCCAGTACTTC.

This chain joins TRBV20-1 and TRBJ2-3, with unresolved D. Trimming left V 5 bases short and J 2 bases short, with 11 bases between. Germline values: CDR1 DFQATT, CDR2 SNEGSKA (reference sequence). This CDR3 is built from 13 residues. CDR3 sequence: CSAASSITDTQYF. The CDR3 coding sequence is TGCAGTGCTGCCAGTAGCATCACAGATACGCAGTATTTT.

The V gene is TRBV20-1, the J gene TRBJ2-7; D may be TRBD2 (6 bases). V lost 5 bases and J 1 base, leaving 15 bases between the germline ends. The CDR3 is 14 residues long. The germline gives CDR1 DFQATT, CDR2 SNEGSKA (reference sequence). The DNA for the CDR3 is TGCAGTGCTCGGGTGGGGGGTAGTTCCTACGAGCAGTACTTC. It translates to CSARVGGSSYEQYF.

Remarks on this clonotype: A much larger clone is a single base away; this may be a read error. The chain joins TRBV7-3 to TRBJ2-1; tentatively, D is TRBD1 (6 bases). V was cut by 5 bases and J by 12 bases, with 17 bases left in between. Germline assignment: CDR1 SGHTA and CDR2 FQGTGA. This CDR3 has 13 amino acids. The CDR3 DNA is TGTGCCAGCAGCCCGGGGACAAGGGATGGGCAGTTCTTC. Translating gives CASSPGTRDGQFF.

This CDR3 reads CASSRGTSAAGEAFF. CDR3 nucleotides: TGTGCCAGCAGCCGGGGGACCTCCGCCGCGGGTGAAGCTTTCTTT. The chain combines TRBV3-1 with TRBJ1-1; tentatively, D is TRBD1 (5 bases). The CDR3 length is 15 residues. CDR1 is LGHDT and CDR2 is YNNKEL in the germline V gene (reference sequence). The V gene lost 4 bases and the J gene lost 7 bases, with 19 bases spanning the gap. Based on the CDR3 plus reference TRBV3-1 and TRBJ1-1, the full variable domain is DTAVSQTPKYLVTQMGNDKSIKCEQNLGHDTMYWYKQDSKKFLKIMFSYNNKELIINETVPNRFSPKSPDKAHLNLHINSLELGDSAVYFCASSRGTSAAGEAFFGQGTRLTVV.

This rearrangement joins TRBV20-1 to TRBJ1-1; D not certain. With 0 bases removed from V and 5 bases from J, the gap between germline ends came to 13 bases. Germline CDR1 is DFQATT and CDR2 is SNEGSKA (reference sequence). The CDR3 length is 14 residues. CDR3 sequence reads: CSARDGKMVTEAFF. DNA for the CDR3: TGCAGTGCTAGAGACGGGAAAATGGTAACTGAAGCTTTCTTT.

The chain joins TRBV7-2 to TRBJ1-4, with D possibly TRBD1 on 5 matching bases. Germline-derived CDR1 and CDR2 are SGHTA and FQGNSA. This CDR3 comprises 15 residues. V gave up 4 bases and J gave up 8 bases, with 17 bases separating them. In DNA, the CDR3 is TGTGCCAGCAGCTCATCAGGGTTAAGGAGAGAAAAACTGTTTTTT. It encodes CASSSSGLRREKLFF.

This clonotype turned up a few times. V and J are TRBV20-1 and TRBJ1-2, with 8 positions matching TRBD1. The CDR3 covers 15 residues. In germline, CDR1 is DFQATT, CDR2 SNEGSKA (reference sequence). V lost 0 bases and J lost 7; bases outside the gene matches: 10. The CDR3 sequence: CSARDQIRTGLGYTF. The CDR3 DNA sequence: TGCAGTGCTAGAGATCAGATTAGGACAGGGCTTGGCTACACCTTC.

This clonotype was found a few times. V gene TRBV7-9 combines with J gene TRBJ2-7; TRBD1 matches at 8 bases. CDR1 is SEHNR, CDR2 FQNEAQ, per germline (reference sequence). The CDR3 spans 16 residues. V trimming: 2 bases; J trimming: 3 bases; junction bases outside the gene matches: 9. CDR3 region: CASSLFIIGQGYEQYF. The CDR3, as DNA: TGTGCCAGCAGCTTATTTATTATTGGACAGGGCTACGAGCAGTACTTC.

V and J are TRBV21-1 and TRBJ2-3; the D call in the table, TRBD1, was not verified against the DNA. TRBV21-1 is listed as a pseudogene. This CDR3 spans 20 amino acids. The CDR3 DNA reads as TGTGCCAGCAGCAAAGTTATGGCGGACAGTGGTAGGGGTTGCACAGATACGCAGTATTTT. This sequence encodes CASSKVMADSGRGCTDTQYF.

This sequence joins TRBV12-3 or TRBV12-4 and TRBJ2-7, with a weak D call TRBD1 (6 bases). This CDR3 is built from 14 residues. The germline V and J ends were trimmed by 6 bases and 4 bases, with 16 bases remaining between them. In nucleotides, the CDR3 is TGTGCCAGCAGACCTACAGGGACGAAATACGAGCAGTACTTC. Its protein product is CASRPTGTKYEQYF.

The chain employs TRBV7-8 and TRBJ1-2; TRBD1 is a possible D gene (6 bases). Germline V lookup: CDR1 SGHVS, CDR2 FQNEAQ. V lost 3 bases to trimming and J lost 0 bases, with 17 bases between them. The CDR3 runs 17 residues. CDR3 loop: CASSFTWDTRANYGYTF. The CDR3 nucleotides read TGTGCCAGCAGCTTTACGTGGGACACGCGAGCTAACTATGGCTACACCTTC.

With regard to this clonotype: Relative to the germline gene, one junction end is altered; a read error may explain this. The rearrangement links TRBV5-1 to TRBJ2-3, with a possible D match to TRBD2 (6 bases). Germline CDR1 is SGHRS and CDR2 is YFSETQ. There are 13 residues in the CDR3. In DNA, the CDR3 is TGCGCCAGCCGACGGGAGCTCACAGGTACGCAGTATTTT. Its translation: CASRRELTGTQYF.

The chain is built from TRBV6-2 or TRBV6-3 and TRBJ1-1; D unresolved. The CDR3 loop spans 13 amino acids. The V end was cut by 8 bases, the J end by 0 bases, with 10 bases between. Germline CDR1 reads MNHEY; CDR2 reads SVGEGT. CDR3 protein: CASGRFLNTEAFF. The DNA of the CDR3 is TGTGCCAGCGGTCGTTTTCTGAACACTGAAGCTTTCTTT.

This clonotype was recorded at least ten times. A much larger clone lies one base from this, so it may be a read error. This chain uses TRBV3-1 with TRBJ1-2, with TRBD1 as a possible D gene (5 bases). The CDR3 runs to 15 residues. V shed 1 base and J shed 4 bases, with 13 bases lying between them. Germline V CDR1 and CDR2: LGHDT, YNNKEL (reference sequence). The CDR3 reads CASSQGRGRGYGYTF. DNA of the CDR3: TGTGCCAGCAGCCAAGGGCGCGGAAGGGGCTATGGCTACACCTTC.

This clonotype was seen only a few times. V is TRBV5-5 and J is TRBJ2-3, with TRBD1 identical over 8 bases. Trimming took 0 bases from V and 3 from J; bases not matched to a gene: 3. The CDR3 runs to 15 residues. CDR1 is SGHKS and CDR2 is YYEKEE in the germline V gene (reference sequence). The CDR3, as DNA: TGTGCCAGCAGCTTGGATCAGGGGGCGACAGATACGCAGTATTTT. This sequence encodes CASSLDQGATDTQYF.

On this clonotype itself: The junction departs from germline at one end; a sequencing error may be responsible. V and J are TRBV12-3 or TRBV12-4 and TRBJ1-2, with D perhaps matching TRBD1 (5 bases). CDR3 length: 13 residues. The DNA of the CDR3 is TGTGCCGGCAGTTTAGTCCGGGGCACTGGCTACACCTTC. Protein product: CAGSLVRGTGYTF.

This clonotype was seen a handful of times. The chain links TRBV20-1 to TRBJ2-1; TRBD2 aligns across 8 bases. The CDR3 spans 12 residues. Trimming removed 5 bases from V and 15 bases from J; junction bases left unmatched: 12. Germline V CDR1 and CDR2: DFQATT, SNEGSKA (reference sequence). The CDR3 protein is CSAQEVAGRAFF. CDR3 DNA: TGCAGTGCTCAAGAGGTAGCGGGGAGAGCGTTCTTC.

This clonotype was observed a few times. The chain employs TRBV6-1 and TRBJ2-7; 9 bases align to TRBD1. The CDR3 is made up of 17 amino acids. Trimming took 4 bases from V and 3 from J; bases not matched to a gene: 13. Germline V gives CDR1 MNHNS, CDR2 SASEGT. CDR3 in amino acids: CASSVVGTGISYYEQYF. Here the CDR3 DNA reads TGTGCCAGCAGTGTGGTCGGGACAGGGATTAGCTACTACGAGCAGTACTTC.

This clonotype was observed a few times. The V call is TRBV11-2, the J call TRBJ2-3; maybe TRBD2 (6 bases). The germline V and J ends were trimmed by 5 bases and 0 bases, with 15 bases remaining between them. The CDR3 runs 16 residues. The germline V gene encodes CDR1 SGHAT and CDR2 FQNNGV. The CDR3 spells CASSPRRGISTDTQYF. DNA of the CDR3: TGTGCCAGCAGCCCAAGGAGGGGCATTAGCACAGATACGCAGTATTTT.

CDR3 bases: TGTGCCAGCAGAGATGGTAGGGGGGCGGGGAATGAGCAGTTCTTC. Translating it yields CASRDGRGAGNEQFF. The genes are TRBV6-1 and TRBJ2-1, with D tentatively TRBD1 or TRBD2 (6 bases each). Trimming pared 6 bases from V and 7 bases from J, leaving 19 bases between. This CDR3 is 15 amino acids long. Germline V gives CDR1 MNHNS, CDR2 SASEGT.

The chain employs TRBV7-2 and TRBJ2-3; D may be TRBD2 (6 bases). V was clipped by 3 bases and J by 5 bases, with 18 bases between them. Looked up from germline, CDR1 is SGHTA and CDR2 is FQGNSA. This CDR3 comprises 16 residues. CDR3 sequence (DNA): TGTGCCAGCAGCTTCCGCGAGACAGTGCGGGGAGATACGCAGTATTTT. Protein: CASSFRETVRGDTQYF.

This chain connects TRBV2 to TRBJ1-2; 9 bases align to TRBD1. This CDR3 is 14 amino acids long. J gave up 6 bases and V 2 bases, and 4 bases lay outside the gene matches. Germline-derived CDR1 and CDR2 are SNHLY and FYNNEI. The CDR3 bases are TGTGCCAGCAGTGAAACCGGGACAGGGCATGGCTACACCTTC. This sequence encodes CASSETGTGHGYTF.

The chain joins TRBV7-8 to TRBJ2-5; D assignment may be TRBD1 or TRBD2 (5 bases each). Trimming pared 6 bases from V and 2 bases from J, leaving 10 bases between. Germline CDR1 is SGHVS and CDR2 is FQNEAQ. The CDR3 extends over 13 amino acids. DNA of the CDR3: TGTGCCAGCAGAAAGAGGGGACAAGAGACCCAGTACTTC. It yields the protein CASRKRGQETQYF.

V usage is TRBV25-1 and J usage is TRBJ1-4; D ambiguous. The CDR3 totals 15 residues. Germline values: CDR1 MGHDK, CDR2 SYGVNS. The V and J ends lost 2 bases and 0 bases respectively, with 7 bases between them. In nucleotides, the CDR3 is TGTGCCAGCAGTGAACAGTCGGCAACTAATGAAAAACTGTTTTTT. Translation: CASSEQSATNEKLFF.

The J gene is TRBJ2-7, the V gene TRBV28, with a tentative D call TRBD1 (6 bases). V dropped 6 bases and J dropped 3 bases, with 9 bases sitting between them. CDR1 and CDR2 (germline): MDHEN, SYDVKM. The CDR3 runs to 12 residues. The CDR3 spells CASRDRNYEQYF. As DNA, the CDR3 is TGTGCCAGCAGGGACAGAAACTACGAGCAGTACTTC. The complete variable domain, with remaining parts taken from reference TRBV28 and TRBJ2-7, reads DVKVTQSSRYLVKRTGEKVFLECVQDMDHENMFWYRQDPGLGLRLIYFSYDVKMKEKGDIPEGYSVSREKKERFSLILESASTNQTSMYLCASRDRNYEQYFGPGTRLTVT.